A selection of T cell receptor beta chains follows, all from one sample in a study of T cell repertoires in ileal Crohn's disease. Sequencing used immunoSEQ multiplex PCR; TCRdb keeps in-frame clones, though not all of them. The sample lists some 10,000 clones, around 79% occurring once. What was sequenced was ileal tissue. The source of these receptors is an adult with Crohn's disease. CDR3s include the opening cysteine and the closing phenylalanine or tryptophan. Each record gives: clone size, D gene, J gene, V gene, CDR3 protein, CDR3 DNA. D genes are given only for firm matches. Part of the rows lack a size; the others show once, few, many or a class for expanded clones.

few	TRBD2	TRBJ2-7	TRBV14	CASSQVSGFPPYEQYF	TGTGCCAGCAGCCAAGTTAGCGGGTTCCCACCCTACGAGCAGTACTTC
NA	TRBD2	TRBJ2-1	TRBV6-4	CASSPAGGHNEQFF	TGTGCCAGCAGTCCAGCGGGGGGCCACAATGAGCAGTTCTTC
NA	NA	TRBJ1-2	TRBV6-5	CASSPRGRYGYTF	TGTGCCAGCAGTCCAAGAGGGAGGTATGGCTACACCTTC
NA	TRBD1	TRBJ2-2	TRBV7-9	CASSSFRGHGELFF	TGTGCCAGCAGCTCCTTTAGGGGGCACGGGGAGCTGTTTTTT
NA	NA	TRBJ2-1	TRBV6-1	CASRLDTYNEQFF	TGTGCCAGCAGGCTCGACACCTACAATGAGCAGTTCTTC
NA	TRBD1	TRBJ2-1	TRBV27	CASSASYQGARYNEQFF	TGTGCCAGCAGTGCATCCTACCAGGGGGCGCGGTACAATGAGCAGTTCTTC
NA	NA	TRBJ2-7	TRBV18	CASAGGTKDYEQYF	TGTGCCAGCGCTGGAGGGACCAAAGACTACGAGCAGTACTTC
once	NA	TRBJ2-2	TRBV6-5	CASSPRRVNTGELFF	TGTGCCAGCAGCCCCCGAAGAGTGAACACCGGGGAGCTGTTTTTT
NA	NA	TRBJ1-5	TRBV6-1	CAMSLYSNQPQHF	TGTGCCATGAGCCTCTATAGCAATCAGCCCCAGCATTTT
NA	NA	TRBJ1-2	TRBV27	CASSLGGQTYGYTF	TGTGCCAGCAGTTTAGGAGGGCAAACCTATGGCTACACCTTC
NA	TRBD2	TRBJ2-7	TRBV29-1	CSVEAAGTGYEQYF	TGCAGCGTTGAAGCAGCGGGGACTGGTTACGAGCAGTACTTC
NA	TRBD1	TRBJ1-2	TRBV5-1	CASNPQTGGAYGYTF	TGCGCCAGCAACCCACAGACAGGGGGCGCGTATGGCTACACCTTC
few	TRBD1	TRBJ2-7	TRBV6-5	CASSYSRQGVYEQYF	TGTGCCAGCAGTTACTCGCGACAGGGGGTTTACGAGCAGTACTTC
NA	NA	TRBJ2-7	TRBV5-5	CASSLGGSSYEQYF	TGTGCCAGCAGCTTGGGCGGCAGCTCCTACGAGCAGTACTTC
NA	NA	TRBJ1-6	TRBV25-1	CASSESRGNSPLHF	TGTGCCAGCAGTGAATCCAGGGGCAATTCACCCCTCCACTTT
NA	NA	TRBJ1-2	TRBV4-1	CASSQDGRGLLGYTF	TGCGCCAGCAGCCAAGACGGCAGGGGCCTCCTTGGCTACACCTTC
NA	TRBD1	TRBJ2-3	TRBV9	CASSGTGLTDTQYF	TGTGCCAGCTCTGGGACAGGCTTGACAGATACGCAGTATTTT